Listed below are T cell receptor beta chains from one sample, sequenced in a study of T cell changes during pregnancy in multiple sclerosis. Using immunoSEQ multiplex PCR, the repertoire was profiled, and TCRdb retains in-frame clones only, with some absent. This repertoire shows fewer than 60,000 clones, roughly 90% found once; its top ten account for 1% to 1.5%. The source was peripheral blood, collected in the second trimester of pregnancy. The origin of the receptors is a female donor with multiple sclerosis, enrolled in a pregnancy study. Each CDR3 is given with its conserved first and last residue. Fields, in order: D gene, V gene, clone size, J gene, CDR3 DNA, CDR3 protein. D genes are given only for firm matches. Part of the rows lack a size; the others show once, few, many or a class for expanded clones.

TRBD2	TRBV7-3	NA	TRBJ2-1	TGTGCCAGCAGCTTTGCTAGCGGGGTCTCCTACAATGAGCAGTTCTTC	CASSFASGVSYNEQFF
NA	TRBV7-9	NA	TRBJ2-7	TGTGCCAGCAGCTTAGGAGAGATTTCCTTTAAAGAGTACGAGCAGTACTTC	CASSLGEISFKEYEQYF
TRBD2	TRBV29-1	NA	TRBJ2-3	TGCAGCGTTGCCGGCGGTCTAGCGGGAGCCACAGATACGCAGTATTTT	CSVAGGLAGATDTQYF
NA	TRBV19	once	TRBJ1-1	TGTGCCAGTCAACAATGGGGCCCGAGGATCACTGAAGCTTTCTTT	CASQQWGPRITEAFF
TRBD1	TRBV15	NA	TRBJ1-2	TGTGCCACCAGCAAGACAGGGCGAACAATAAATGGCTACACCTTC	CATSKTGRTINGYTF
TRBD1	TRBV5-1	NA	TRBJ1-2	TGCGCCAGCAGCTTCCTAGGGGGCGATGGCTACACCTTC	CASSFLGGDGYTF
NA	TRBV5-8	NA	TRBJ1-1	TGTGCCAGCCAGGGATTTGAAGCTTTCTTT	CASQGFEAFF
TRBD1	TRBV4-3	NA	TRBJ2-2	TGCGCCAGCAGCGGGGACAGGGCGAACACCGGGGAGCTGTTTTTT	CASSGDRANTGELFF
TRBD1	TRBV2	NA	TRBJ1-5	TGTGCCAGCAGCCTCGGACAGGGAAGGAATCAGCCCCAGCATTTT	CASSLGQGRNQPQHF
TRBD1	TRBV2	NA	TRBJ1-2	TGTGCCAGCAGTGTGGACAGGGAGAAGGGTAACTATGGCTACACCTTC	CASSVDREKGNYGYTF
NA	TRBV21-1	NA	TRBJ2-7	TGTGCCAGCAGCAAAGCACGGGGTACCCTCCACGAGCAGTACTTC	CASSKARGTLHEQYF
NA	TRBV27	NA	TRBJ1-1	TGTGCCAGCAGTTTAGAGCCGAGGCGTATGAACACTGAAGCTTTCTTT	CASSLEPRRMNTEAFF
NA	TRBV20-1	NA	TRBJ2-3	TGCAGTGCTGGGACTGGAGATACGCAGTATTTT	CSAGTGDTQYF
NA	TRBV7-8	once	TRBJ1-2	TGTGCCAGCAGCCCCTCTTGGAGGGAGTCGCCATATGGCTACACCTTC	CASSPSWRESPYGYTF
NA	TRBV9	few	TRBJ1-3	TGTGCCAGCAGCCCGCCGGGTGGTAACACCATATATTTT	CASSPPGGNTIYF
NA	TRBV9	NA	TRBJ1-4	TGTGCCAGCAGCGCGACAGGACGTAATGAAAAACTGTTTTTT	CASSATGRNEKLFF
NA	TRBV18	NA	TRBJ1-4	TGTGCCAGCTCACCGACGGGGTTTGAAAAACTGTTTTTT	CASSPTGFEKLFF
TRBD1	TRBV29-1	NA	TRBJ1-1	TGCAGCGTTGGACAGGGATGGGGAATGAACACTGAAGCTTTCTTT	CSVGQGWGMNTEAFF
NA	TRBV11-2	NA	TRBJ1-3	TGTGCCAGCAGCCGCGGGTGGGCTGGAAACACCATATATTTT	CASSRGWAGNTIYF
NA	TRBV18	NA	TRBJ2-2	TGTGCCAGCTCACCATATGCAGAGGTCGGGGAGCTGTTTTTT	CASSPYAEVGELFF
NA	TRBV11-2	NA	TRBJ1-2	TGTGCCAGCAGCTTTTATGGGGACTACTACACCTTC	CASSFYGDYYTF
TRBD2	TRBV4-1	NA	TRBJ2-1	TGCGCCAGCCCCCTCGGGAGGGAAGGACACAATGAGCAGTTCTTC	CASPLGREGHNEQFF
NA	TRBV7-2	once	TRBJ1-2	TGTGCCAGCAGCTTACAGGGGATTGCTAACTATGGCTACACCTTC	CASSLQGIANYGYTF
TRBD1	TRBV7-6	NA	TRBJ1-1	TGTGCCAGCAGCCCAAACAGGGGAACTGAAGCTTTCTTT	CASSPNRGTEAFF
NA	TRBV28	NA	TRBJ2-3	TGTGCCAGCAGCGACGAGGCAGATACGCAGTATTTT	CASSDEADTQYF
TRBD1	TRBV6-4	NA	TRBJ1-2	TGTGCCAGCAGTGACTCCCCGGACAGGGAATTTGGCTATGGCTACACCTTC	CASSDSPDREFGYGYTF
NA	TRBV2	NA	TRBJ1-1	TGTGCCAGCTTGGACAACTTGAACACTGAAGCTTTCTTT	CASLDNLNTEAFF
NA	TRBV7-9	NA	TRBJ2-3	TGTGCCAGCAGCTTATCGCTAGTTTCAGATACGCAGTATTTT	CASSLSLVSDTQYF
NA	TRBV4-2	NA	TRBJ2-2	TGTGCCAGCAGCCAGGGACTAGCAGGGGGCCCCGGGGAGCTGTTTTTT	CASSQGLAGGPGELFF
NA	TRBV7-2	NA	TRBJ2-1	TGTGCCAGCAGCTCAGGACGGGGCGGGGCCTGGGGGAATGAGCAGTTCTTC	CASSSGRGGAWGNEQFF
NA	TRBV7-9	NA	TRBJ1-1	TGTGCCAGCAGCCCCCGTCGGGTGAACACTGAAGCTTTCTTT	CASSPRRVNTEAFF